The 14 T cell receptor beta chains below come from one sample, sequenced in a study of T cell clones after liver transplantation. This table comes from immunoSEQ multiplex PCR, and its TCRdb copy is limited to in-frame clones, with some not included. The sample lists roughly 51,000 clones, about 69% seen once, with about 9.9% in the top ten. The specimen was CD4+ T cells from blood, collected less than 70 months after liver transplant. The receptors stem from a human patient who received a liver transplant. Some T cells may be supplied by the graft donor.

V usage is TRBV19 and J usage is TRBJ1-6, with a possible D match to TRBD1 (6 bases). With 4 bases removed from V and 10 bases from J, the gap between germline ends came to 8 bases. Germline V lookup: CDR1 LNHDA, CDR2 SQIVND (reference sequence). The CDR3 has 12 amino acids. The CDR3 reads CASSTGESPLHF. Here the CDR3 DNA reads TGTGCCAGTAGTACAGGGGAATCACCCCTCCACTTT.

In the case of this clone: The junction departs from germline at one end; a sequencing error may be responsible. This sequence joins TRBV27 and TRBJ1-5; D is perhaps TRBD1 (5 bases). Per germline, CDR1 MNHEY and CDR2 SMNVEV (reference sequence). The CDR3 is 14 residues long. CDR3 region: CASSLWGIDQSQHF. Written as DNA, the CDR3 is TGTGCCAGCAGTTTATGGGGGATTGATCAGTCCCAGCATTTT.

This clone was seen only a few times. This sequence joins TRBV6-5 and TRBJ1-3, with TRBD1 as a possible D gene (5 bases). V lost 6 bases and J lost 4, with 16 bases in between. Per the germline V gene, CDR1 is MNHEY and CDR2 is SVGAGI. The CDR3 spans 15 residues. The CDR3 here is CASRLGRDGGNTIYF. Here the CDR3 DNA reads TGTGCCAGCAGACTGGGCCGGGACGGAGGAAACACCATATATTTT.

The V and J genes are TRBV11-3 and TRBJ2-3, with D possibly matching TRBD2 (5 bases). With 1 base removed from V and 1 base from J, the gap between germline ends came to 9 bases. The CDR3 has 15 residues. CDR1 is SGHNT, CDR2 YENEEA, per germline. DNA of the CDR3: TGTGCCAGCAGCTTAGGAGGGTGGGGCACAGATACGCAGTATTTT. Translation: CASSLGGWGTDTQYF.

In this sample, this clone turned up once. The V gene is TRBV19, the J gene TRBJ2-3, with D tentatively TRBD2 (6 bases). CDR3 size: 15 residues. V was trimmed by 6 bases and J by 5 bases, leaving 18 bases between them. In germline, CDR1 is LNHDA, CDR2 SQIVND (reference sequence). CDR3 DNA: TGTGCCAGTAGGGTGGCCAGGGTCGGGGGAGATACGCAGTATTTT. It yields the protein CASRVARVGGDTQYF.

The chain links TRBV6-4 to TRBJ1-6, with 9 bases aligning to TRBD1. Germline CDR1 and CDR2: MRHNA and SNTAGT. The CDR3 contains 15 residues. V shed 4 bases and J 9 bases; nucleotides not matched to a gene: 7. The DNA of the CDR3 is TGTGCCAGCAGTGCCCTGGGACAGGGAAGTTCACCCCTCCACTTT. It is translated as CASSALGQGSSPLHF.

The chain couples TRBV28 to TRBJ2-3; TRBD2 agrees at 12 bases. CDR3 size: 17 residues. Germline values: CDR1 MDHEN, CDR2 SYDVKM. V dropped 5 bases and J dropped 5; count of bases not matched to a gene: 11. The CDR3 nucleotides read TGTGCCAGCAGTACACCGTCTAGCGGGGGGGCTGGAGATACGCAGTATTTT. Protein sequence: CASSTPSSGGAGDTQYF.

The chain employs TRBV7-2 and TRBJ2-2; perhaps D is TRBD1 or TRBD2 (6 bases each). In germline, CDR1 is SGHTA, CDR2 FQGNSA. Trimming removed 5 bases from V and 6 bases from J, with 19 bases in between. The CDR3 loop spans 16 amino acids. This CDR3 is CASSLRGGWGPGELFF. In DNA form, the CDR3 reads TGTGCCAGCAGCCTCCGAGGGGGGTGGGGGCCCGGGGAGCTGTTTTTT.

V gene TRBV20-1 combines with J gene TRBJ2-7; D gene uncertain. Per germline, CDR1 DFQATT and CDR2 SNEGSKA (reference sequence). V was trimmed by 7 bases and J by 6 bases, leaving 13 bases between them. The CDR3 sequence is 11 residues long. DNA of the CDR3: TGCAGTGTCCCCCGGGCAGGCGAGCAGTACTTC. Amino acid sequence: CSVPRAGEQYF.

The chain combines TRBV5-6 with TRBJ2-3; TRBD1 matches at 9 bases. This CDR3 is built from 17 residues. V lost 0 bases and J lost 6; bases outside the gene matches: 11. CDR1 is SGHDT, CDR2 YYEEEE, per germline. The CDR3 DNA is TGTGCCAGCAGCTTGGAGGGGACAGGGAAAATTCTGGATACGCAGTATTTT. Its translation is CASSLEGTGKILDTQYF.

The chain combines TRBV5-4 with TRBJ2-1, with TRBD2 as a possible D gene (5 bases). This CDR3 spans 15 amino acids. Germline V gene lookup returns CDR1 SGHNT and CDR2 YYREEE (reference sequence). The V gene lost 2 bases and the J gene lost 0 bases, with 9 bases spanning the gap. CDR3 DNA: TGTGCCAGCAGCTTACGGGAATTCTCCTACAATGAGCAGTTCTTC. Translating gives CASSLREFSYNEQFF.

V is TRBV11-1 and J is TRBJ2-3, with D perhaps being TRBD1 or TRBD2 (5 bases each). The V gene's germline CDR1 is SGHAT and CDR2 FQDESV (reference sequence). The CDR3 is 16 residues long. Trimming cost V 6 bases and J 4 bases, with 20 bases left between them. The CDR3 loop reads CASRPQEYRGADTQYF. The CDR3, as DNA: TGTGCCAGCAGACCCCAGGAGTATAGGGGAGCAGATACGCAGTATTTT.

The chain carries TRBV11-2 and TRBJ1-4, with no clear D. V was shortened by 5 bases and J by 1 base, with 8 bases between the two germline ends. Germline assignment: CDR1 SGHAT and CDR2 FQNNGV. CDR3 size: 14 residues. The CDR3 region has the DNA TGTGCCAGCAGCCGAAGTGAAACTAATGAAAAACTGTTTTTT. This codes for CASSRSETNEKLFF.

This sequence joins TRBV7-2 and TRBJ1-1; D ambiguous. This CDR3 spans 13 amino acids. Trimming pared 6 bases from V and 3 bases from J, leaving 11 bases between. CDR1 is SGHTA, CDR2 FQGNSA, per germline. In DNA, the CDR3 is TGTGCCAGCAGGCCTACACCTTACACTGAAGCTTTCTTT. Translated, it gives CASRPTPYTEAFF. The full variable domain, rest sourced from reference TRBV7-2 and TRBJ1-1, is GAGVSQSPSNKVTEKGKDVELRCDPISGHTALYWYRQSLGQGLEFLIYFQGNSAPDKSGLPSDRFSAERTGGSVSTLTIQRTQQEDSAVYLCASRPTPYTEAFFGQGTRLTVV.